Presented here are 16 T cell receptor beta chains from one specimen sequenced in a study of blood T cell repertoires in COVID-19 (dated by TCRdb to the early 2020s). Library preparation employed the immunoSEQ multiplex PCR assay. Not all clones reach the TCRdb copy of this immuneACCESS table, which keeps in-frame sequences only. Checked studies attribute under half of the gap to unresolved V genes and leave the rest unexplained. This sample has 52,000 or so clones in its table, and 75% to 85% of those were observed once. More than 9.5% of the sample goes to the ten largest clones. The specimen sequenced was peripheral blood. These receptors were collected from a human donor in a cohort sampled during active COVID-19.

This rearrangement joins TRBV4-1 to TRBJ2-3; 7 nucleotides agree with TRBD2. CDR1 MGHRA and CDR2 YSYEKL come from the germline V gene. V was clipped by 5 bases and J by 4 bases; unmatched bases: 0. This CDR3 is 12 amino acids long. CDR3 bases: TGCGCCAGCAGCGGGGGGGCAGATACGCAGTATTTT. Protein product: CASSGGADTQYF.

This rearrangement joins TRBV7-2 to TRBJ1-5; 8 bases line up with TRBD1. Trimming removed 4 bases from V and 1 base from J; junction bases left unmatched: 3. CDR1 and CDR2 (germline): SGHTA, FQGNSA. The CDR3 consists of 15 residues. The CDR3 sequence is CASSSRQGSNQPQHF. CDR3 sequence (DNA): TGTGCCAGCAGCTCCCGACAGGGGAGCAATCAGCCCCAGCATTTT.

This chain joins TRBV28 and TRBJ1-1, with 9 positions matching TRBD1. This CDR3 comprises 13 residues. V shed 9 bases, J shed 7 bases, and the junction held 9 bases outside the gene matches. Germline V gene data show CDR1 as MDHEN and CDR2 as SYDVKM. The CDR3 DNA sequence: TGTGCCAGTGATCGACAGGGGGGAATTGAAGCTTTCTTT. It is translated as CASDRQGGIEAFF.

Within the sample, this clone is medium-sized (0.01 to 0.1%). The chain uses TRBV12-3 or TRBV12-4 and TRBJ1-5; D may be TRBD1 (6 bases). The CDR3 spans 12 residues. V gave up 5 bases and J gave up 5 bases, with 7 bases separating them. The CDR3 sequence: CASSQGHQPQHF. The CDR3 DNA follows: TGTGCCAGCAGTCAGGGGCATCAGCCCCAGCATTTT.

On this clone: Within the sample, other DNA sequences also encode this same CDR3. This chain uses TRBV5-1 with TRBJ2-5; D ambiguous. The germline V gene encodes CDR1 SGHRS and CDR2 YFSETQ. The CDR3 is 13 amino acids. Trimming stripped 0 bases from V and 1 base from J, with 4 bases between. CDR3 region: CASSLGVQETQYF. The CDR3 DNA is TGCGCCAGCAGCTTGGGCGTCCAAGAGACCCAGTACTTC.

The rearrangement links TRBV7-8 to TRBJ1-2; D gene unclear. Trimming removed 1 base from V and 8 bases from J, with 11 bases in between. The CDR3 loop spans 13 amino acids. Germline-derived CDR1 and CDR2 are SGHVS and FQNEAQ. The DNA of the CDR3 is TGTGCCAGCAGCTTAGGGTCGTCGGGAGGCTACACCTTC. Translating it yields CASSLGSSGGYTF.

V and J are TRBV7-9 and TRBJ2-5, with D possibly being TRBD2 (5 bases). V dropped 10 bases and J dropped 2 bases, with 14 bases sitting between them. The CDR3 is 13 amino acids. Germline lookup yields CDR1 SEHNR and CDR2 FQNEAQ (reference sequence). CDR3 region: CATSLARQETQYF. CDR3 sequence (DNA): TGTGCCACTTCATTAGCGAGACAAGAGACCCAGTACTTC. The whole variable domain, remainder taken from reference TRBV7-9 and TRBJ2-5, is DTGVSQNPRHKITKRGQNVTFRCDPISEHNRLYWYRQTLGQGPEFLTYFQNEAQLEKSRLLSDRFSAERPKGSFSTLEIQRTEQGDSAMYLCATSLARQETQYFGPGTRLLVL.

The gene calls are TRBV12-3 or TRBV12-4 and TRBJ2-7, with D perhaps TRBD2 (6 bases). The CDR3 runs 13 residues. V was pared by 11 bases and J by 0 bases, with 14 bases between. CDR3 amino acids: CASAGGISYEQYF. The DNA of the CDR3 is TGTGCCTCAGCCGGCGGGATCTCCTACGAGCAGTACTTC.

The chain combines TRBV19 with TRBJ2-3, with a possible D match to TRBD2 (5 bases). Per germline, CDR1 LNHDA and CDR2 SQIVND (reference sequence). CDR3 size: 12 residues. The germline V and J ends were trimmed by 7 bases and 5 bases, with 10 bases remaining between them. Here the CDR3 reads CASMDFGDTQYF. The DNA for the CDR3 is TGTGCCAGTATGGACTTCGGAGATACGCAGTATTTT.

The CDR3 coding sequence is TGTGCCAGCAGTCGAACTAGCGGGACTTCCTACAATGAGCAGTTCTTC. Protein product: CASSRTSGTSYNEQFF. The chain recombines TRBV6-2 or TRBV6-3 with TRBJ2-1; 10 positions agree with TRBD2. J gave up 1 base and V 5 bases, and 5 bases lay outside the gene matches. The CDR3 is made up of 16 amino acids. Germline values: CDR1 MNHEY, CDR2 SVGEGT.

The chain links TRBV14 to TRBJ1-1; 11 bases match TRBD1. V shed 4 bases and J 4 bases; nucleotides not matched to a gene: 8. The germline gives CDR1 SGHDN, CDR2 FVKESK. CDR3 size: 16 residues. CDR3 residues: CASSLRTGGSGTEAFF. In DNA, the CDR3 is TGTGCCAGCAGCCTTAGGACAGGGGGCTCTGGCACTGAAGCTTTCTTT.

The CDR3 DNA reads as TGCGCCAGCAGCTTGGCCTCAGGGGGAAACCACTATGGCTACACCTTC. This sequence encodes CASSLASGGNHYGYTF. This sequence joins TRBV5-1 and TRBJ1-2, with 7 bases matching TRBD1. The V gene end was trimmed by 0 bases and the J gene end by 3 bases; junction bases not matched to a gene: 8. The CDR3 runs to 16 residues. Germline V gives CDR1 SGHRS, CDR2 YFSETQ. The whole variable domain, filled in from reference TRBV5-1 and TRBJ1-2, reads KAGVTQTPRYLIKTRGQQVTLSCSPISGHRSVSWYQQTPGQGLQFLFEYFSETQRNKGNFPGRFSGRQFSNSRSEMNVSTLELGDSALYLCASSLASGGNHYGYTFGSGTRLTVV.

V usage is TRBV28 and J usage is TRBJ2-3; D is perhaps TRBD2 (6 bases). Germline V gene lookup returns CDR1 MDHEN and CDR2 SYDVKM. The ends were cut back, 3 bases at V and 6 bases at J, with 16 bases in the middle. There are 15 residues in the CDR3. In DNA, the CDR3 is TGTGCCAGCAGTTTCTTAGCGGCCGGACCTGATACGCAGTATTTT. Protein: CASSFLAAGPDTQYF.

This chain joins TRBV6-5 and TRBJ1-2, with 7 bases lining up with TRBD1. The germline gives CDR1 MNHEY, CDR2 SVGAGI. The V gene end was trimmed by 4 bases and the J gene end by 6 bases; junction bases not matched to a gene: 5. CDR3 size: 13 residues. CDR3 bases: TGTGCCAGCAGTTCCCAGGACAGGCATGGCTACACCTTC. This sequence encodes CASSSQDRHGYTF.

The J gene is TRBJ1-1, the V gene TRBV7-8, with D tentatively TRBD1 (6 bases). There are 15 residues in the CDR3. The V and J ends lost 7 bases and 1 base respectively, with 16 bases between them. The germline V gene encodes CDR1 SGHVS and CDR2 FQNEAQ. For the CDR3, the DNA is TGTGCCAGCAAAGGCAGGGGAAAATCGAACACTGAAGCTTTCTTT. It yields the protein CASKGRGKSNTEAFF. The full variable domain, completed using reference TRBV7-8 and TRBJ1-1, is GAGVSQSPRYKVAKRGQDVALRCDPISGHVSLFWYQQALGQGPEFLTYFQNEAQLDKSGLPSDRFFAERPEGSVSTLKIQRTQQEDSAVYLCASKGRGKSNTEAFFGQGTRLTVV.

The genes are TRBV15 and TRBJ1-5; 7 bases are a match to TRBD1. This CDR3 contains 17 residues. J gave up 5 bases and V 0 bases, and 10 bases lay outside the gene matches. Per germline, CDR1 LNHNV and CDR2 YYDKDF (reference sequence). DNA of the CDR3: TGTGCCACCAGCAGAGATCACCTGACAGGGAAACATCAGCCCCAGCATTTT. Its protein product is CATSRDHLTGKHQPQHF.